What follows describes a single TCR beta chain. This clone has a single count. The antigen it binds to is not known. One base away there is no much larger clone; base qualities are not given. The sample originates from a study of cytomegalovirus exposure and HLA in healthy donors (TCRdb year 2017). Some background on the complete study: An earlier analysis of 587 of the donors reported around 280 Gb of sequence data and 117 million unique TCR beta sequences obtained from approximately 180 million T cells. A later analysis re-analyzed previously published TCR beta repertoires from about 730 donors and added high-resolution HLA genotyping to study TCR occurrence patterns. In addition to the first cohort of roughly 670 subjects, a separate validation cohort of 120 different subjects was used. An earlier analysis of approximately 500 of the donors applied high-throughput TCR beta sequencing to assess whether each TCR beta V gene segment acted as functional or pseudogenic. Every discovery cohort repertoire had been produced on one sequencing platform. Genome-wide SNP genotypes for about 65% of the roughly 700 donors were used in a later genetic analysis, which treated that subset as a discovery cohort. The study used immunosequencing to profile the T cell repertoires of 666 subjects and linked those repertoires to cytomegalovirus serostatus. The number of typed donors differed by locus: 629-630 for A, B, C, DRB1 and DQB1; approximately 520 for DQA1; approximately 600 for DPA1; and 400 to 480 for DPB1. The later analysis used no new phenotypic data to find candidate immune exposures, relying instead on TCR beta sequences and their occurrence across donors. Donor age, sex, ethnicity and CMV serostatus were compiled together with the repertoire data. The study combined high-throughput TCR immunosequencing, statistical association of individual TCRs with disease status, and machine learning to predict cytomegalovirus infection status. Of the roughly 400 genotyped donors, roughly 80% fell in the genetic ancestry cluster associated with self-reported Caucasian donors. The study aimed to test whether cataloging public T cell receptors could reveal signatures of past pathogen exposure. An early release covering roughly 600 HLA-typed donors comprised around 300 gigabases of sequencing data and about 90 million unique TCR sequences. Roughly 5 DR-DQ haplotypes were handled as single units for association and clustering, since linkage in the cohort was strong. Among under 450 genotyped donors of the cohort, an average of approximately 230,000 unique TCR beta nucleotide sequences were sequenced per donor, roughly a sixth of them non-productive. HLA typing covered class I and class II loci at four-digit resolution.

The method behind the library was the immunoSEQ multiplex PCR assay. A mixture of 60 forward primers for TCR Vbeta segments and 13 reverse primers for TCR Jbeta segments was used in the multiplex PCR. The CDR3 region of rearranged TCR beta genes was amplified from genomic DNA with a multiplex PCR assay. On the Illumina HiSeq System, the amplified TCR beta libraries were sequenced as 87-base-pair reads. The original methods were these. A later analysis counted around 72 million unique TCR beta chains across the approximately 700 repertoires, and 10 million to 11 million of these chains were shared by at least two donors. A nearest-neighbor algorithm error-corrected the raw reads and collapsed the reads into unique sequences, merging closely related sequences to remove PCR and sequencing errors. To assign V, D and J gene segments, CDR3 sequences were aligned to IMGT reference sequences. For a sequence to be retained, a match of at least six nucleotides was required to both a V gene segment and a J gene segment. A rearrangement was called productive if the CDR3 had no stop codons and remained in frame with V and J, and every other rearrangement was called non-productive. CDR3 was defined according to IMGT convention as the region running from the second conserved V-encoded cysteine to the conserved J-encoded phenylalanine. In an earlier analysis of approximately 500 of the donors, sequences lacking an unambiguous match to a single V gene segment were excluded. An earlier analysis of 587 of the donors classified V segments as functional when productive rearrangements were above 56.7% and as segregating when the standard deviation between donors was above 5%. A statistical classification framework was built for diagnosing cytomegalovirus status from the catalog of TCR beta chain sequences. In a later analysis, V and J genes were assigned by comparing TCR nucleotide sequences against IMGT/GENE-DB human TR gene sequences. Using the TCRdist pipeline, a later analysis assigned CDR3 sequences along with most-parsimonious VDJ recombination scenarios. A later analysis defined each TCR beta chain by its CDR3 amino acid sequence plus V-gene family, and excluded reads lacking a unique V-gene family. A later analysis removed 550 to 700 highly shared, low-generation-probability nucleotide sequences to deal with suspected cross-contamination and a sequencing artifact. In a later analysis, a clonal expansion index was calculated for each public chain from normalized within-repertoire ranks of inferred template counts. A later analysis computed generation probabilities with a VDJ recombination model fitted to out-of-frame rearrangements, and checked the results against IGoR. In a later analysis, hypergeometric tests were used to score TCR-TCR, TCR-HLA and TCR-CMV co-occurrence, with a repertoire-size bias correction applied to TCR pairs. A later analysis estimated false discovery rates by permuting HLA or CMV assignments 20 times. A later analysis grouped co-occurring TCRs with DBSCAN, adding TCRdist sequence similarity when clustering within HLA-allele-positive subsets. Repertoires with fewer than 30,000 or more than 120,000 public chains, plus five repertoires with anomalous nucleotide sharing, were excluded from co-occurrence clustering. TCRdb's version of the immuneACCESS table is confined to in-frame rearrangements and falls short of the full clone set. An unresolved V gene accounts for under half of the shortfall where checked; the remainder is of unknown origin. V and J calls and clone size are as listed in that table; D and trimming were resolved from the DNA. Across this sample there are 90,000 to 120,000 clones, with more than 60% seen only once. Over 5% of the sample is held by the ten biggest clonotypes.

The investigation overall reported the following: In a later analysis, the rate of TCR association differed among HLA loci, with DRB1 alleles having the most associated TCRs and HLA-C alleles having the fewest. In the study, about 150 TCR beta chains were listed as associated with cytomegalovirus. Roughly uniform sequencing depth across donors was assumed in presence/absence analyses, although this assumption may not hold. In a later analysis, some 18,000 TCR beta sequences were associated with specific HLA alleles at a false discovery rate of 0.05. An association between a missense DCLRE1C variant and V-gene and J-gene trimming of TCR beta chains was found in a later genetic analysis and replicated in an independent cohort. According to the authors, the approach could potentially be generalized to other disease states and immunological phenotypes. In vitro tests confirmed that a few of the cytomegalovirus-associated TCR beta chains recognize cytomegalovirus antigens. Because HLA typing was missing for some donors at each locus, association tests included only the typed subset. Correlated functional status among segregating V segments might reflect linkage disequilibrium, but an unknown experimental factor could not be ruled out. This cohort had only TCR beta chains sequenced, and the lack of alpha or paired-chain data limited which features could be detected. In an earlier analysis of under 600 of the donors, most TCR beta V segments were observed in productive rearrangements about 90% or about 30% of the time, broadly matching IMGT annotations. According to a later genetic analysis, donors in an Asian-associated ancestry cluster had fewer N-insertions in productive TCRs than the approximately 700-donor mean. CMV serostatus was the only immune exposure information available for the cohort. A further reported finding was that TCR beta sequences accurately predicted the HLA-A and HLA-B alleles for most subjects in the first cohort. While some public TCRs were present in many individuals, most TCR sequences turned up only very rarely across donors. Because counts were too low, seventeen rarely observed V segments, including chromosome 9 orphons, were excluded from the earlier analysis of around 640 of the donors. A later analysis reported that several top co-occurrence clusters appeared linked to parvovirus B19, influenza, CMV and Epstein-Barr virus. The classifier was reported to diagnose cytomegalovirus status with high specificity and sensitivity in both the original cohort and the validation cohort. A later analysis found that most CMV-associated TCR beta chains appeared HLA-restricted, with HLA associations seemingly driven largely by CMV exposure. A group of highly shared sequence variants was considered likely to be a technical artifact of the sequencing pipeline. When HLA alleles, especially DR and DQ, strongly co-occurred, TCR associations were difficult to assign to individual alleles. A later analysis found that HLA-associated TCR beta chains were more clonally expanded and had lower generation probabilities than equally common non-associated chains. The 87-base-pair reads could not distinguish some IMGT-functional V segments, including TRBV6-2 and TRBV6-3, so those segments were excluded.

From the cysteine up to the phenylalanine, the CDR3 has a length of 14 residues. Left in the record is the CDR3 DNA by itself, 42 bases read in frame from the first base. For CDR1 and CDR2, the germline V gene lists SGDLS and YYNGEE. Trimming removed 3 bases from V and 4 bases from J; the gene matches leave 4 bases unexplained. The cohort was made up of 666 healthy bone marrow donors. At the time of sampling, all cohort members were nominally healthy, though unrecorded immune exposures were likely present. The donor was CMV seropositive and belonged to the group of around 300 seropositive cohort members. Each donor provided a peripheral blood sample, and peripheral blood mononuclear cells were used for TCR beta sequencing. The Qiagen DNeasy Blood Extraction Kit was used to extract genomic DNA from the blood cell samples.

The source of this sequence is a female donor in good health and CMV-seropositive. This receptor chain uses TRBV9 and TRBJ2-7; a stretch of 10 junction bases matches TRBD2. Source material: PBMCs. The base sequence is TGTGCCAGCAGCGCAAGGACTAGCGGTTACGAGCAGTACTTC. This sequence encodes CASSARTSGYEQYF. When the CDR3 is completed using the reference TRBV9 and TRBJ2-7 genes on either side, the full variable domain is DSGVTQTPKHLITATGQRVTLRCSPRSGDLSVYWYQQSLDQGLQFLIQYYNGEERAKGNILERFSAQQFPDLHSELNLSSLELGDSALYFCASSARTSGYEQYFGPGTRLTVT.